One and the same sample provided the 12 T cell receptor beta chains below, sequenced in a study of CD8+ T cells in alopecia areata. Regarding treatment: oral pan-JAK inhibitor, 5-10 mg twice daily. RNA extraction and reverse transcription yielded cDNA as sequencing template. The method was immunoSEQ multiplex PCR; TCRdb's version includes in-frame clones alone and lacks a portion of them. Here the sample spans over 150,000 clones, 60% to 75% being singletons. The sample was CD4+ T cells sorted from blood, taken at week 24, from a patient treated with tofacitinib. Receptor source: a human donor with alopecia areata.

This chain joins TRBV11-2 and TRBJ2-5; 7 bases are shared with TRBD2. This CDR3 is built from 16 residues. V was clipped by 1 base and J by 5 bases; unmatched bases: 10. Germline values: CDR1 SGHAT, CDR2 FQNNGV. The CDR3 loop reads CASSLGASSGGETQYF. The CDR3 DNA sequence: TGTGCCAGCAGCTTAGGAGCCTCTAGCGGTGGGGAGACCCAGTACTTC.

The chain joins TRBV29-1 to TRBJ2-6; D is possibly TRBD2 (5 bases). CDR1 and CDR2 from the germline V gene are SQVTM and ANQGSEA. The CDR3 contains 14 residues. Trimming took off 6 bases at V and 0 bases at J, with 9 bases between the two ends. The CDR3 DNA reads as TGCAGCGTCCGTAGCGCCTCTGGGGCCAACGTCCTGACTTTC. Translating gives CSVRSASGANVLTF. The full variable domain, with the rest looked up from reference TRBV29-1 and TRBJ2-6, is SAVISQKPSRDICQRGTSLTIQCQVDSQVTMMFWYRQQPGQSLTLIATANQGSEATYESGFVIDKFPISRPNLTFSTLTVSNMSPEDSSIYLCSVRSASGANVLTFGAGSRLTVL.

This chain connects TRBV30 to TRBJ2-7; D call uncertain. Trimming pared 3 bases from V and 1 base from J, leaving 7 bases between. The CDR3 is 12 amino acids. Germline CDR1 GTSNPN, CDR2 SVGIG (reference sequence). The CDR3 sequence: CAWSVRSYEQYF. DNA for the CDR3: TGTGCCTGGAGCGTGAGATCCTACGAGCAGTACTTC.

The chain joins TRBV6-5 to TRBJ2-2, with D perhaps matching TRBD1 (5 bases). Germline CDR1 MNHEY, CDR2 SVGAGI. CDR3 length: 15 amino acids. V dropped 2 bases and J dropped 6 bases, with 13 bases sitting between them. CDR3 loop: CASSYQGAAPGELFF. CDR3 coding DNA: TGTGCCAGCAGTTACCAGGGTGCGGCGCCCGGGGAGCTGTTTTTT.

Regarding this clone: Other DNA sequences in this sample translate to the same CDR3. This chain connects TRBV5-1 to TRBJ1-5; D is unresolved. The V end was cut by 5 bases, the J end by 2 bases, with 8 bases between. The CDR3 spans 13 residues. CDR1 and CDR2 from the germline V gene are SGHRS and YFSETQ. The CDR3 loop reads CASSFSGNQPQHF. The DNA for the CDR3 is TGCGCCAGCAGTTTCTCGGGCAATCAGCCCCAGCATTTT.

The DNA of the CDR3 is TGCAGCGTTGAAGTAAGGGGGAATACTGAAGCTTTCTTT. Its translation is CSVEVRGNTEAFF. The chain has TRBV29-1 and TRBJ1-1, with D possibly TRBD1 on 6 matching bases. The CDR3 extends over 13 amino acids. V was shortened by 1 base and J by 5 bases, with 11 bases between the two germline ends. The germline CDR1 and CDR2 sequences are SQVTM and ANQGSEA.

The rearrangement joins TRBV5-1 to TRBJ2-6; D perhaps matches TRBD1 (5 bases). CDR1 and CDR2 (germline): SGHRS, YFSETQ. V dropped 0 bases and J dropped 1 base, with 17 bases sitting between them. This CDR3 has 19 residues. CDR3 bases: TGCGCCAGCAGCTTGGACGGCAGGGTAACCTCTTCTGGGGCCAACGTCCTGACTTTC. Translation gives CASSLDGRVTSSGANVLTF.

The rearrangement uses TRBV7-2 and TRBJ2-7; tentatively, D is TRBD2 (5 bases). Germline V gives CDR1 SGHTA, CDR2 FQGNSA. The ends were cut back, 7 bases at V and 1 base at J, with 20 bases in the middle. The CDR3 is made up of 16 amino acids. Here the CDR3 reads CASTPNVAGRSYEQYF. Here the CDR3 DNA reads TGTGCCAGCACCCCTAACGTGGCGGGTAGGTCCTACGAGCAGTACTTC.

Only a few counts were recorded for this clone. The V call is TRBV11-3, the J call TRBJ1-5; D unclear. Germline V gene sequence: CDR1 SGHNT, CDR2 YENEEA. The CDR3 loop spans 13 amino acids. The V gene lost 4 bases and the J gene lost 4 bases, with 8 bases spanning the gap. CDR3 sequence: CASSSDLNQPQHF. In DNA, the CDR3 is TGTGCCAGCAGCTCCGACCTGAATCAGCCCCAGCATTTT.

Here the CDR3 reads CASSYRGDGYTF. CDR3 nucleotide sequence: TGTGCCAGCAGTTACAGGGGAGATGGCTACACCTTC. The chain joins TRBV6-6 to TRBJ1-2, with D tentatively TRBD1 (5 bases). Trimming cost V 2 bases and J 6 bases, with 7 bases left between them. The CDR3 contains 12 residues. Looked up from germline, CDR1 is MNHNY and CDR2 is SVGAGI (reference sequence).

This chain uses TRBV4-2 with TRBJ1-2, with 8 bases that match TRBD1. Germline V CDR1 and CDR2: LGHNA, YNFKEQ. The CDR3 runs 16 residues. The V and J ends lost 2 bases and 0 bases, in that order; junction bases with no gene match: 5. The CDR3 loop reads CASSQLGTGSNYGYTF. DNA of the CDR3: TGTGCCAGCAGCCAATTAGGGACAGGATCTAACTATGGCTACACCTTC.

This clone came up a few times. The CDR3 sequence: CSVDTGIGGELFF. In nucleotides, the CDR3 is TGCAGCGTGGACACAGGGATAGGCGGGGAGCTGTTTTTT. The V gene is TRBV29-1, the J gene TRBJ2-2, with D possibly being TRBD1 (6 bases). CDR3 size: 13 residues. Trimming shortened V by 6 bases and J by 7 bases, and 15 bases separated the two germline ends. Germline CDR1 is SQVTM and CDR2 is ANQGSEA.